This TCR beta chain was recovered during a study of shared clonotypes between healthy human individuals. With regard to this clone: Antigen specificity is unknown.

This table comes from immunoSEQ multiplex PCR, and its TCRdb copy is limited to in-frame clones, with some not included. The sample shows approximately 2,000,000 clones, around 95% of them seen only once. The V gene end was trimmed by 5 bases and the J gene end by 2 bases; junction bases not matched to a gene: 5. CDR3 size: 14 residues. Notes on the study in general: Clonotypes shared by all four sorted-subset donors had higher generation probabilities than non-shared clonotypes.

The naive CD8 subset, CD45RO-negative cells positively selected for CCR7, excluded terminally differentiated effector memory CD45RA+ cells. The sequence was collected from a man aged 18 to 30 in good health. Some clones in this sample may be carry-over from other donors' samples. Source material: naive CD8+ T cells from PBMCs. The chain combines TRBV23-1 with TRBJ2-7; 8 nucleotides match TRBD1. Being an ORF, TRBV23-1 has a function that is uncertain. The CDR3 DNA follows: TGCGCCAGCAGTTGGACAGGGCGTCCCTACGAGCAGTACTTC. Translated: CASSWTGRPYEQYF.